One sample yielded the 32 T cell receptor beta chains listed below, sequenced in a study of cytomegalovirus exposure and HLA in healthy donors. With 60 Vbeta and 13 Jbeta primers, the PCR was carried out. Here immunoSEQ multiplex PCR was the method, and the copy in TCRdb shows in-frame clones only, minus some. In the table there are roughly 240,000 clones, roughly 81% of which are singletons. Material for sequencing was PBMCs. The receptors derive from a girl aged 2-10 years in good health and CMV-seronegative.

The chain carries TRBV30 and TRBJ2-7; TRBD1 agrees at 8 bases. V shed 7 bases and J 12 bases; nucleotides not matched to a gene: 14. Germline V lookup: CDR1 GTSNPN, CDR2 SVGIG (reference sequence). This CDR3 is 12 amino acids long. This CDR3 is CAYRTGLGNGYF. The CDR3 DNA reads as TGTGCCTATAGGACAGGGCTGGGTAATGGGTACTTC.

About this clone itself: Within the sample, other DNA sequences also encode this same CDR3. V usage is TRBV6-5 and J usage is TRBJ1-2; 11 bases agree with TRBD1. V was clipped by 0 bases and J by 5 bases; unmatched bases: 2. The CDR3 covers 15 residues. Germline values: CDR1 MNHEY, CDR2 SVGAGI. The CDR3 sequence is CASSYSGTGGYGYTF. The CDR3 DNA reads as TGTGCCAGCAGTTACTCGGGGACAGGGGGTTATGGCTACACCTTC.

V usage is TRBV7-9 and J usage is TRBJ2-7; 7 positions match TRBD1. Germline loops: CDR1 SEHNR, CDR2 FQNEAQ (reference sequence). Germline trimming cut 5 bases from V and 3 bases from J; bases unmatched to any gene: 7. This CDR3 has 14 residues. Here the CDR3 reads CASSAATGYYEQYF. The DNA of the CDR3 is TGTGCCAGCAGCGCCGCGACAGGGTACTACGAGCAGTACTTC.

This clone was observed a handful of times. The V gene is TRBV14, the J gene TRBJ2-1; D call uncertain. Germline V lookup: CDR1 SGHDN, CDR2 FVKESK. This CDR3 contains 14 residues. Trimming stripped 0 bases from V and 5 bases from J, with 8 bases between. The CDR3 coding sequence is TGTGCCAGCAGCCAAGAATTATACAACAATGAGCAGTTCTTC. Translation: CASSQELYNNEQFF.

J is TRBJ2-3 and V is TRBV6-1; maybe TRBD1 (5 bases). This CDR3 is built from 11 residues. Germline CDR1 reads MNHNS; CDR2 reads SASEGT. Deletions cut 6 bases from V and 4 bases from J, with 5 bases between. The CDR3 loop reads CASRGADTQYF. Written as DNA, the CDR3 is TGTGCCAGCAGAGGGGCAGATACGCAGTATTTT.

The V and J genes are TRBV14 and TRBJ2-1; D is possibly TRBD2 (5 bases). Germline V lookup: CDR1 SGHDN, CDR2 FVKESK. The CDR3 is made up of 12 amino acids. V lost 2 bases to trimming and J lost 15 bases, with 14 bases between them. This chain's CDR3 is CASSQRTAGGFF. In DNA form, the CDR3 reads TGTGCCAGCAGCCAAAGGACTGCCGGAGGGTTCTTC.

The J gene is TRBJ1-1, the V gene TRBV18; the D gene is possibly TRBD1 (6 bases). The germline V gene has CDR1 KGHSH and CDR2 LQKENI. The length of the CDR3 is 15 residues. The V end lost 3 bases, the J end lost 4 bases, and 15 bases lay between the germline ends. This CDR3 is CASSPEGGRGTEAFF. The CDR3 bases are TGTGCCAGCTCACCTGAAGGGGGAAGGGGCACTGAAGCTTTCTTT. Combining the CDR3 with reference TRBV18 and TRBJ1-1 gives the whole variable domain NAGVMQNPRHLVRRRGQEARLRCSPMKGHSHVYWYRQLPEEGLKFMVYLQKENIIDESGMPKERFSAEFPKEGPSILRIQQVVRGDSAAYFCASSPEGGRGTEAFFGQGTRLTVV.

This clone has a single count. CDR3 in DNA: TGTGCCAGCAGCCAGGACTTCGGGAGCGGGACAGATACGCAGTATTTT. Translated: CASSQDFGSGTDTQYF. The chain has TRBV4-2 and TRBJ2-3, with D tentatively TRBD2 (6 bases). Deletions cut 3 bases from V and 3 bases from J, with 16 bases between. Germline-derived CDR1 and CDR2 are LGHNA and YNFKEQ. The CDR3 runs to 16 residues.

The chain couples TRBV14 to TRBJ2-5, with TRBD2 matching 7 bases. The CDR3 is made up of 14 amino acids. Germline assignment: CDR1 SGHDN and CDR2 FVKESK. The J segment lost 9 bases and the V segment lost 0 bases, leaving 7 bases of the junction unmatched. CDR3 amino acids: CASSQDLAVKAQYF. DNA of the CDR3: TGTGCCAGCAGCCAAGATCTAGCGGTCAAGGCCCAGTACTTC.

This chain links TRBV27 with TRBJ2-6, with 7 nucleotides matching TRBD1. The J segment lost 3 bases and the V segment lost 4 bases, leaving 3 bases of the junction unmatched. The CDR3 is 15 amino acids. Germline values: CDR1 MNHEY, CDR2 SMNVEV (reference sequence). CDR3 amino acids: CASSSRGNGANVLTF. CDR3 nucleotide sequence: TGTGCCAGCAGTTCCAGGGGGAATGGGGCCAACGTCCTGACTTTC.

The V gene is TRBV7-2, the J gene TRBJ2-5, with unresolved D. CDR1 and CDR2 (germline): SGHTA, FQGNSA. Trimming took off 4 bases at V and 7 bases at J, with 7 bases between the two ends. The CDR3 runs to 11 residues. CDR3 sequence: CASSSYGTQYF. CDR3 coding DNA: TGTGCCAGCAGCTCCTACGGGACCCAGTACTTC.

The rearrangement joins TRBV6-5 to TRBJ1-1; the D gene is possibly TRBD1 (6 bases). V lost 6 bases to trimming and J lost 3 bases, with 14 bases between them. CDR1 MNHEY and CDR2 SVGAGI come from the germline V gene. There are 14 residues in the CDR3. The CDR3 here is CASRKRQVHTEAFF. CDR3 nucleotide sequence: TGTGCCAGCAGAAAAAGACAGGTACACACTGAAGCTTTCTTT.

The chain joins TRBV6-5 to TRBJ2-3; unclear D gene. CDR3 size: 13 residues. Germline assignment: CDR1 MNHEY and CDR2 SVGAGI. Trimming cost V 6 bases and J 4 bases, with 11 bases left between them. The CDR3 nucleotides are TGTGCCAGCAGACCCCGGTCTCCAGATACGCAGTATTTT. It specifies CASRPRSPDTQYF.

The V and J genes are TRBV7-9 and TRBJ2-3, with D perhaps matching TRBD2 (5 bases). This CDR3 spans 15 amino acids. Trimming took 4 bases from V and 1 from J, leaving 12 bases between them. Germline V lookup: CDR1 SEHNR, CDR2 FQNEAQ (reference sequence). This CDR3 is CASSSRPGGTDTQYF. CDR3 nucleotide sequence: TGTGCCAGCAGCTCTCGTCCCGGGGGCACAGATACGCAGTATTTT.

The genes are TRBV2 and TRBJ2-7; tentatively, D is TRBD1 (6 bases). Per the germline V gene, CDR1 is SNHLY and CDR2 is FYNNEI. The CDR3 contains 12 residues. With 0 bases removed from V and 6 bases from J, the gap between germline ends came to 6 bases. The CDR3 here is CASSEAGGEQYF. CDR3 sequence (DNA): TGTGCCAGCAGTGAAGCAGGGGGCGAGCAGTACTTC.

The chain uses TRBV2 and TRBJ2-6; TRBD1 agrees at 7 bases. Germline V gene data show CDR1 as SNHLY and CDR2 as FYNNEI. The CDR3 runs to 17 residues. The V segment lost 6 bases and the J segment 5 bases; nucleotides outside the gene matches: 13. CDR3 in amino acids: CASSLDRERTWANVLTF. CDR3 nucleotides: TGTGCCAGCAGCCTAGACAGGGAACGAACTTGGGCCAACGTCCTGACTTTC. Looking up the rest from reference TRBV2 and TRBJ2-6 gives the full variable domain: EPEVTQTPSHQVTQMGQEVILRCVPISNHLYFYWYRQILGQKVEFLVSFYNNEISEKSEIFDDQFSVERPDGSNFTLKIRSTKLEDSAMYFCASSLDRERTWANVLTFGAGSRLTVL.

The V call is TRBV30, the J call TRBJ2-1; TRBD2 agrees at 12 bases. V was clipped by 5 bases and J by 10 bases; unmatched bases: 6. The length of the CDR3 is 13 residues. Per germline, CDR1 GTSNPN and CDR2 SVGIG (reference sequence). The CDR3, as DNA: TGTGCCTGGGGTCTAGCGGGAGGGCTGGAGCAGTTCTTC. Protein sequence: CAWGLAGGLEQFF.

There are a few counts of this clone. The genes are TRBV27 and TRBJ2-3; D is unclear. Germline V CDR1 and CDR2: MNHEY, SMNVEV (reference sequence). This CDR3 comprises 13 residues. V lost 7 bases, J lost 0 bases, and 8 bases lay in between. The CDR3 protein is CASIEDSTDTQYF. DNA of the CDR3: TGTGCCAGCATTGAGGATAGCACAGATACGCAGTATTTT.

The genes are TRBV6-1 and TRBJ1-3; 9 bases line up with TRBD1. The trim removed 7 bases at V and 2 bases at J, leaving 6 bases unmatched. Germline lookup yields CDR1 MNHNS and CDR2 SASEGT. The CDR3 runs 15 residues. CDR3 residues: CASISGQGTGNTIYF. The CDR3 DNA reads as TGTGCCAGCATCTCGGGACAGGGAACTGGAAACACCATATATTTT.

This chain links TRBV10-3 with TRBJ1-1; a weak D match, TRBD1 (5 bases). The V gene lost 2 bases and the J gene lost 1 base, with 11 bases spanning the gap. This CDR3 comprises 15 residues. Per germline, CDR1 ENHRY and CDR2 SYGVKD. This CDR3 reads CAISETGRANTEAFF. DNA of the CDR3: TGTGCCATCAGTGAGACAGGTAGGGCGAACACTGAAGCTTTCTTT.

The chain has TRBV4-2 and TRBJ1-1; tentative D call: TRBD1 (6 bases). The CDR3 extends over 17 amino acids. Looked up from germline, CDR1 is LGHNA and CDR2 is YNFKEQ. The V and J ends lost 0 bases and 2 bases respectively, with 16 bases between them. CDR3 DNA: TGTGCCAGCAGCCAAGAGGTCCGCCGGGACACCAACACTGAAGCTTTCTTT. Translated: CASSQEVRRDTNTEAFF.

V is TRBV30 and J is TRBJ1-5; D uncertain. Deletions cut 0 bases from V and 4 bases from J, with 7 bases between. CDR1 is GTSNPN and CDR2 is SVGIG in the germline V gene (reference sequence). The length of the CDR3 is 13 residues. The CDR3 nucleotides are TGTGCCTGGAGTGTACGGGGTAATCAGCCCCAGCATTTT. Protein: CAWSVRGNQPQHF. Together with reference TRBV30 and TRBJ1-5, the CDR3 gives the full variable domain: SQTIHQWPATLVQPVGSPLSLECTVEGTSNPNLYWYRQAAGRGLQLLFYSVGIGQISSEVPQNLSASRPQDRQFILSSKKLLLSDSGFYLCAWSVRGNQPQHFGDGTRLSIL.

The V and J genes are TRBV5-5 and TRBJ2-7, with D possibly matching TRBD1 (6 bases). CDR3 length equals 16 residues. Germline-derived CDR1 and CDR2 are SGHKS and YYEKEE (reference sequence). The V end was cut by 0 bases, the J end by 1 base, with 14 bases between. The CDR3 nucleotides read TGTGCCAGCAGCTTGGGAAAGAGGGGGTGGTCCTACGAGCAGTACTTC. This sequence encodes CASSLGKRGWSYEQYF.

V is TRBV27 and J is TRBJ2-7, with 7 bases identical to TRBD2. In germline, CDR1 is MNHEY, CDR2 SMNVEV (reference sequence). The CDR3 covers 12 residues. The V and J ends lost 8 bases and 0 bases, in that order; junction bases with no gene match: 1. CDR3: CASAGDSYEQYF. CDR3 in DNA: TGTGCCAGCGCGGGGGACTCCTACGAGCAGTACTTC.

The chain is built from TRBV6-5 and TRBJ1-2, with D maybe TRBD1 (5 bases). V was clipped by 0 bases and J by 2 bases, with 13 bases between them. Germline-derived CDR1 and CDR2 are MNHEY and SVGAGI. The CDR3 is 16 amino acids. CDR3 bases: TGTGCCAGCAGTTACTCGACAGAGCGTATGAACTATGGCTACACCTTC. Translating it yields CASSYSTERMNYGYTF.

The chain employs TRBV27 and TRBJ1-1, with a weak D call TRBD1 (6 bases). The CDR3 spans 15 residues. Germline V gene lookup returns CDR1 MNHEY and CDR2 SMNVEV (reference sequence). V was pared by 6 bases and J by 1 base, with 15 bases between. CDR3 region: CASRDNRVTNTEAFF. The CDR3 region has the DNA TGTGCCAGCAGGGATAACAGGGTAACGAACACTGAAGCTTTCTTT.

V and J are TRBV6-5 and TRBJ2-5, with 8 bases lining up with TRBD2. Germline CDR1 reads MNHEY; CDR2 reads SVGAGI. Unmatched junction bases numbered 8, after V lost 6 bases and J lost 5 bases. The CDR3 is 14 residues long. The CDR3 region is CASRAGLASETQYF. The CDR3 coding sequence is TGTGCCAGCAGAGCCGGACTAGCCAGCGAGACCCAGTACTTC.

Here the CDR3 reads CSAVGGEGARTEAFF. In DNA, the CDR3 is TGCAGCGCCGTCGGCGGTGAGGGGGCGCGGACTGAAGCTTTCTTT. This chain connects TRBV29-1 to TRBJ1-1; 7 nucleotides match TRBD1. The CDR3 sequence is 15 residues long. V shed 7 bases, J shed 5 bases, and the junction held 16 bases outside the gene matches. Germline V lookup: CDR1 SQVTM, CDR2 ANQGSEA.

The chain links TRBV2 to TRBJ2-2; D perhaps matches TRBD1 (6 bases). The V gene's germline CDR1 is SNHLY and CDR2 FYNNEI. V shed 10 bases and J shed 6 bases, with 15 bases lying between them. The CDR3 totals 13 residues. The CDR3 spells CANGFEGAGELFF. The CDR3 DNA sequence: TGTGCCAACGGATTTGAGGGGGCCGGGGAGCTGTTTTTT. The full variable domain, rest sourced from reference TRBV2 and TRBJ2-2, is EPEVTQTPSHQVTQMGQEVILRCVPISNHLYFYWYRQILGQKVEFLVSFYNNEISEKSEIFDDQFSVERPDGSNFTLKIRSTKLEDSAMYFCANGFEGAGELFFGEGSRLTVL.

The chain has TRBV7-9 and TRBJ2-2, with TRBD2 as a possible D gene (7 bases). The V gene lost 4 bases and the J gene lost 10 bases, with 19 bases spanning the gap. The CDR3 has 15 amino acids. Germline-derived CDR1 and CDR2 are SEHNR and FQNEAQ (reference sequence). Here the CDR3 reads CASSSLAGAFVELFF. The CDR3 region has the DNA TGTGCCAGCAGCTCCTTGGCGGGGGCTTTCGTGGAGCTGTTTTTT.

This sequence joins TRBV25-1 and TRBJ2-5; a weak D match, TRBD2 (5 bases). The CDR3 sequence is 14 residues long. V lost 0 bases, J lost 5 bases, and 10 bases lay in between. CDR1 is MGHDK, CDR2 SYGVNS, per germline. The CDR3 bases are TGTGCCAGCAGTGAATATTACCCGGGGGAGACCCAGTACTTC. Encoded protein: CASSEYYPGETQYF.

Of note for this clone: Germline is not matched at one junction end, which may reflect a read error. The rearrangement uses TRBV4-1 and TRBJ2-5, with 12 positions matching TRBD2. CDR3 length equals 15 residues. CDR1 and CDR2 from the germline V gene are MGHRA and YSYEKL. The CDR3: CASSQEGGLAGSLHF. The DNA of the CDR3 is TGCGCCAGCAGCCAAGAGGGTGGACTAGCGGGGTCGTTGCACTTC.